This TCR beta chain stems from a study of post-analysis software for immune sequencing data. This clonotype appeared many times. Its antigen is not known. Study-wide results and caveats: TRBV segments more frequent in patients than in controls numbered five and included TRBV5-6, TRBV5-1 and TRBV20-1. Among multiple sclerosis patients, normalized Chao1 diversity was significantly below that of controls.

Tagging with unique molecular identifiers was a feature of the TCR beta cDNA libraries. TCRdb recomputed calls from the PCR reads with MiXCR, one row per CDR3 protein. The repertoire consists of hundreds of thousands of distinct CDR3 sequences, with about 53% occurring once and the leading ten covering 4% to 5.5%. This CDR3 contains 11 residues. Germline lookup yields CDR1 MNHNY and CDR2 SVGAGI (reference sequence). V lost 5 bases, J lost 5 bases, and 6 bases lay in between. The chain employs TRBV6-6 and TRBJ2-5; D unresolved. Sequencing was performed on blood. This receptor was obtained from a girl between 10 and 17 years old with multiple sclerosis. Here the CDR3 reads CASSPLETQYF. CDR3 nucleotides: TGTGCCAGCAGTCCCTTGGAGACCCAGTACTTC.